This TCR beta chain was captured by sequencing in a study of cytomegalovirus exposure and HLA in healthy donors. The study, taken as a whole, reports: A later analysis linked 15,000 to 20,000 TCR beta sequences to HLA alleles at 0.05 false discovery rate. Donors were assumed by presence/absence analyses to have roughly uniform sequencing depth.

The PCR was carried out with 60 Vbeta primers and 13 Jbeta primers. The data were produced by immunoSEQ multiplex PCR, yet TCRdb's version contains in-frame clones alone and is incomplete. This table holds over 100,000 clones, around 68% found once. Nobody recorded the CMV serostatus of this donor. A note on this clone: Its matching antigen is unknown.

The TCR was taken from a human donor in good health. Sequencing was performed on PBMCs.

This CDR3 is CASSLQERDTDTQYF. CDR3 nucleotides: TGTGCCAGCAGTCTACAGGAGCGGGACACAGATACGCAGTATTTT. The genes are TRBV6-5 and TRBJ2-3, with TRBD2 identical over 7 bases. The CDR3 totals 15 residues. The V segment lost 5 bases and the J segment 2 bases; nucleotides outside the gene matches: 7. Germline CDR1 is MNHEY and CDR2 is SVGAGI.